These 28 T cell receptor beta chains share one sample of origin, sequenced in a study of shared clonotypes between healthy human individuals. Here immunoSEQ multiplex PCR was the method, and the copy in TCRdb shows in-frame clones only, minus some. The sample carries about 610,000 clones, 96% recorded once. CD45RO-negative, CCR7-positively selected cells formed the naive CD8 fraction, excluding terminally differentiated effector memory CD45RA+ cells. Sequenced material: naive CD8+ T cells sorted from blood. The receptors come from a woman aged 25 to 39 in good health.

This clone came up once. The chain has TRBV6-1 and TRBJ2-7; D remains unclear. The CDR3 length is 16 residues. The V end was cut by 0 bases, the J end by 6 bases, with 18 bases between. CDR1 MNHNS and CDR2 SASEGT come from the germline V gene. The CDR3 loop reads CASSEALLRTGSEQYF. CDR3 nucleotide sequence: TGTGCCAGCAGTGAAGCGCTTCTCCGGACCGGTTCCGAGCAGTACTTC.

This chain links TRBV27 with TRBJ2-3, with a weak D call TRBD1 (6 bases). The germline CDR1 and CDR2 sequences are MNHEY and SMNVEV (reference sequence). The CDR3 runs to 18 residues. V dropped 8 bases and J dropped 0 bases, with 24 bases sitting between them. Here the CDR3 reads CASGAGDPYALSTDTQYF. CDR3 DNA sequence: TGTGCCAGCGGGGCAGGGGACCCCTACGCTCTAAGCACAGATACGCAGTATTTT.

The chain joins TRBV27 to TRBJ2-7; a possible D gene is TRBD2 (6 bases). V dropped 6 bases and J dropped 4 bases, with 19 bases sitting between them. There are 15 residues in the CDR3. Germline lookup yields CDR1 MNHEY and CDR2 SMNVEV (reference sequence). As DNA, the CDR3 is TGTGCCAGCAGCTTTTTCCACGGGAGCATGTACGAGCAGTACTTC. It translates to CASSFFHGSMYEQYF.

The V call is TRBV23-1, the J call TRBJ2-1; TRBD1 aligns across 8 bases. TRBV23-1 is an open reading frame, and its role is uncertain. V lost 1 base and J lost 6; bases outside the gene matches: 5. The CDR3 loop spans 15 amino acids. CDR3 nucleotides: TGCGCCAGCAGTCAATGCAGGGGGCTTTGCAATGAGCAGTTCTTC. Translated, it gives CASSQCRGLCNEQFF.

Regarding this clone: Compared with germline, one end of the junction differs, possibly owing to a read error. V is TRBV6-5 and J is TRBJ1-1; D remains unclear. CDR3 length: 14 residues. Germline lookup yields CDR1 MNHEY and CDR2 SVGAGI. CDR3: CASSYSTGYGLSFF. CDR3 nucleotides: TGTGCCAGCAGTTACTCGACCGGGTATGGGCTTTCTTTTTTC.

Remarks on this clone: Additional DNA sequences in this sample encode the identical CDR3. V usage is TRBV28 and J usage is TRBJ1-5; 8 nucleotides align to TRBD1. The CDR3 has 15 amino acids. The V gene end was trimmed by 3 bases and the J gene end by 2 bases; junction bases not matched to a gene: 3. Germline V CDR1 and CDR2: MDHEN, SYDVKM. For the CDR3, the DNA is TGTGCCAGCAGTTTGACGGGACAGGGCAATCAGCCCCAGCATTTT. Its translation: CASSLTGQGNQPQHF.

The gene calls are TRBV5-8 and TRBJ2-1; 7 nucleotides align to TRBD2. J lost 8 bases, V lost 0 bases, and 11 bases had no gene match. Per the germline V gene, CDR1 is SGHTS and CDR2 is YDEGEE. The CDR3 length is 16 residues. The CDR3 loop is CASSLVASGMFDEQFF. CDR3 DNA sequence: TGTGCCAGCAGCTTGGTGGCTAGCGGCATGTTTGATGAGCAGTTCTTC. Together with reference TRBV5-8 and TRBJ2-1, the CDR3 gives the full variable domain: EAGVTQSPTHLIKTRGQQATLRCSPISGHTSVYWYQQALGLGLQFLLWYDEGEERNRGNFPPRFSGRQFPNYSSELNVNALELEDSALYLCASSLVASGMFDEQFFGPGTRLTVL.

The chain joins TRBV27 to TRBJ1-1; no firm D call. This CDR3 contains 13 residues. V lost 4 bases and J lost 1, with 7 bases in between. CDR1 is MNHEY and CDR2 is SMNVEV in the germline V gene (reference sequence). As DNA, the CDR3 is TGTGCCAGCAGTTCTGGACCGAACACTGAAGCTTTCTTT. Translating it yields CASSSGPNTEAFF.

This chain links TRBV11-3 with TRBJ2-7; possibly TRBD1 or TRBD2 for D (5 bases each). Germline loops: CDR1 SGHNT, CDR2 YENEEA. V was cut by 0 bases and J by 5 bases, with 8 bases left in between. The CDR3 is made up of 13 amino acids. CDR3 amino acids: CASSLDPGHEQYF. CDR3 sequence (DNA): TGTGCCAGCAGCTTAGATCCGGGACACGAGCAGTACTTC.

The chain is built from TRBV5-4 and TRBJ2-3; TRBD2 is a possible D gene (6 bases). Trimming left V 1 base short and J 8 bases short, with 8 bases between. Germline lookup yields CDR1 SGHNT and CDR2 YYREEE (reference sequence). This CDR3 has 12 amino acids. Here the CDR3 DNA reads TGTGCCAGCAGCTTGACCGGGGGTACGCAGTATTTT. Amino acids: CASSLTGGTQYF. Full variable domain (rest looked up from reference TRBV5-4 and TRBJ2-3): ETGVTQSPTHLIKTRGQQVTLRCSSQSGHNTVSWYQQALGQGPQFIFQYYREEENGRGNFPPRFSGLQFPNYSSELNVNALELDDSALYLCASSLTGGTQYFGPGTRLTVL.

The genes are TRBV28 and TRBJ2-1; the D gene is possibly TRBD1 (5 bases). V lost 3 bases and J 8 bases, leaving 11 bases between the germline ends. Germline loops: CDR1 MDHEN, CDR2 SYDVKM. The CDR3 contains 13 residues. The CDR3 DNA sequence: TGTGCCAGCAGTTTGGCTAGGGGCGATGAGCAGTTCTTC. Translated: CASSLARGDEQFF.

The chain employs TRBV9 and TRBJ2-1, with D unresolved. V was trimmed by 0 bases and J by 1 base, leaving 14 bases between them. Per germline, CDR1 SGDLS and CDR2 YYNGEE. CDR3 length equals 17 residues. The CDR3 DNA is TGTGCCAGCAGCGTAGCTACCCACTTAAATTCCTACAATGAGCAGTTCTTC. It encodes CASSVATHLNSYNEQFF. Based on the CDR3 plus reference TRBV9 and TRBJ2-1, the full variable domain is DSGVTQTPKHLITATGQRVTLRCSPRSGDLSVYWYQQSLDQGLQFLIQYYNGEERAKGNILERFSAQQFPDLHSELNLSSLELGDSALYFCASSVATHLNSYNEQFFGPGTRLTVL.

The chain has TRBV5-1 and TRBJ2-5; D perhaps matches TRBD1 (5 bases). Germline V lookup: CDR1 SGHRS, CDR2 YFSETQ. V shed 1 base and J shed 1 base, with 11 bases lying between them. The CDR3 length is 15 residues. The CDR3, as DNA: TGCGCCAGCAGCTTGCTCTCGGACACCCAAGAGACCCAGTACTTC. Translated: CASSLLSDTQETQYF.

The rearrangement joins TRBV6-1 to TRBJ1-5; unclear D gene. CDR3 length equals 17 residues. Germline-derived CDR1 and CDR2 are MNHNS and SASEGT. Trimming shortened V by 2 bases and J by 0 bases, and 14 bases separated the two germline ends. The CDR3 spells CASSELATQNSNQPQHF. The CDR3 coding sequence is TGTGCCAGCAGTGAATTAGCGACCCAAAATAGCAATCAGCCCCAGCATTTT.

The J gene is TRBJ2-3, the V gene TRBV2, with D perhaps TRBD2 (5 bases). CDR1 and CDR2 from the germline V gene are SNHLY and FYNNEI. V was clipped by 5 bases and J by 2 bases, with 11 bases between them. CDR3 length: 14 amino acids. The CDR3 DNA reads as TGTGCCAGCAGTACAGCGGACTTCACAGATACGCAGTATTTT. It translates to CASSTADFTDTQYF. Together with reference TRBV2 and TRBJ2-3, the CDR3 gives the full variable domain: EPEVTQTPSHQVTQMGQEVILRCVPISNHLYFYWYRQILGQKVEFLVSFYNNEISEKSEIFDDQFSVERPDGSNFTLKIRSTKLEDSAMYFCASSTADFTDTQYFGPGTRLTVL.

DNA for the CDR3: TGTGCCAGCGACCCCGCCGGGAATCAGCCCCAGCATTTT. It translates to CASDPAGNQPQHF. The chain is built from TRBV5-8 and TRBJ1-5; the D is unclear. Trimming took 7 bases from V and 4 from J, leaving 12 bases between them. Germline CDR1 SGHTS, CDR2 YDEGEE. This CDR3 is 13 amino acids long.

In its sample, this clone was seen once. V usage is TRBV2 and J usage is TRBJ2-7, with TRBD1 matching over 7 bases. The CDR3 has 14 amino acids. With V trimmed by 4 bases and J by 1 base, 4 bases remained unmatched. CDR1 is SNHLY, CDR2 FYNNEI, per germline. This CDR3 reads CASSGLTGSYEQYF. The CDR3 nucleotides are TGTGCCAGCAGTGGATTGACAGGGTCCTACGAGCAGTACTTC.

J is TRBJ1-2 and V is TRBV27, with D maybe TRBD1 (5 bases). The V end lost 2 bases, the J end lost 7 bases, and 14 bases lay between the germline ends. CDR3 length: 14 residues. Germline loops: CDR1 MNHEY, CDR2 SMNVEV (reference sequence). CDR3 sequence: CASSLQGHAPGYTF. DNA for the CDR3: TGTGCCAGCAGTTTACAGGGTCACGCTCCTGGCTACACCTTC.

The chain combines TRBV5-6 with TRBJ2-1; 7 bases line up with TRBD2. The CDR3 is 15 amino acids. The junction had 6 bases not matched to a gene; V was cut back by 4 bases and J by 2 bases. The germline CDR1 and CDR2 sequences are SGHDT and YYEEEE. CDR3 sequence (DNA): TGTGCCAGCAGCATGGTCCTAGCGGCCTACAATGAGCAGTTCTTC. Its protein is CASSMVLAAYNEQFF.

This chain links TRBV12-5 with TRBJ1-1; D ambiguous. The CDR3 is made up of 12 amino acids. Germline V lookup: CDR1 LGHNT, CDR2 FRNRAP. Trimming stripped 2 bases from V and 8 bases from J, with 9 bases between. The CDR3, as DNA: TGTGCTAGTGGTTTGTATGGGCTAGAAGCTTTCTTT. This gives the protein CASGLYGLEAFF.

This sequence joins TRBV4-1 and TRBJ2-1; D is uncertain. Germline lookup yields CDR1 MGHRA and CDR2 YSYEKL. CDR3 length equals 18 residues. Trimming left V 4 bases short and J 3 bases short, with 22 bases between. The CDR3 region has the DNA TGCGCCAGCAGCCGTAGATTGAACCTTGGCGGCCTCTACAATGAGCAGTTCTTC. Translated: CASSRRLNLGGLYNEQFF.

Written as DNA, the CDR3 is TGTGCTAGTGGTTTGGGAACTAGTGAACTCTACGAGCAGTACTTC. This translates into CASGLGTSELYEQYF. The V and J genes are TRBV12-5 and TRBJ2-7; D possibly corresponds to TRBD2 (5 bases). The CDR3 length is 15 residues. The germline V gene encodes CDR1 LGHNT and CDR2 FRNRAP. V was shortened by 1 base and J by 3 bases, with 13 bases between the two germline ends.

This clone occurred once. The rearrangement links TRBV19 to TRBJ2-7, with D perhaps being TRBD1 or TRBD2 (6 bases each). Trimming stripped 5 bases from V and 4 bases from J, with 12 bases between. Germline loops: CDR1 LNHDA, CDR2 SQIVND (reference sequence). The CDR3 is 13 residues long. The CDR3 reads CASSPGEDYEQYF. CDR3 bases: TGTGCCAGTAGTCCAGGGGAGGATTACGAGCAGTACTTC.

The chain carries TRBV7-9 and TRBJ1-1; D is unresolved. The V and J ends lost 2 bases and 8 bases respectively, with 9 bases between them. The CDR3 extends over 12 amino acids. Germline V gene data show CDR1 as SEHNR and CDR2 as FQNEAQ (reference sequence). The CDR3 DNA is TGTGCCAGCAGCTTACTGACACAAGAAGCTTTCTTT. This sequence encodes CASSLLTQEAFF.

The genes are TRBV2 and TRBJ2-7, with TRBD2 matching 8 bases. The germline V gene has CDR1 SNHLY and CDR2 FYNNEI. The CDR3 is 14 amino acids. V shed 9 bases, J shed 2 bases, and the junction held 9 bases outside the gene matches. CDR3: CASGVQREPYEQYF. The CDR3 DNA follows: TGTGCCAGTGGGGTCCAGCGGGAGCCCTACGAGCAGTACTTC.

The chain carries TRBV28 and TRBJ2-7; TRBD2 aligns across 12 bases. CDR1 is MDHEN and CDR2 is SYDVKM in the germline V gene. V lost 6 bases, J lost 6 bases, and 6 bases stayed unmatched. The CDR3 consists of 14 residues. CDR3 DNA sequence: TGTGCCAGCAGCCGACTAGCGGGAGCGCTCGAGCAGTACTTC. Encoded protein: CASSRLAGALEQYF.

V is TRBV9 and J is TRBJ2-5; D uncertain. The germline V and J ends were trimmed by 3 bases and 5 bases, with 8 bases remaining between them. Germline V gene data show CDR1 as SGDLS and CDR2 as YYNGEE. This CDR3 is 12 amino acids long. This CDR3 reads CASSGYDETQYF. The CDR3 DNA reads TGTGCCAGCAGCGGGTACGACGAGACCCAGTACTTC.

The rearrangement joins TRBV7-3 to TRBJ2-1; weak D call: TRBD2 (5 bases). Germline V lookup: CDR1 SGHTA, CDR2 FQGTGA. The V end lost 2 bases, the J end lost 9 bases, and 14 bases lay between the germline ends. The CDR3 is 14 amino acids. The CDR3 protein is CASSLHKAGGEQFF. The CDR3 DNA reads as TGTGCCAGCAGCTTACACAAGGCGGGCGGTGAGCAGTTCTTC.